The entry below gives a single TCR beta chain sequence along with its context. This sample is drawn from a study of blood T cell repertoires in COVID-19. There are 14 residues in the CDR3. J was trimmed by 5 bases and V by 5 bases; bases with no gene match: 5. Germline CDR1 SGHTA, CDR2 FQGTGA. TCRdb keeps only in-frame clones here, not all; method: immunoSEQ multiplex PCR. The table lists 110,000 or so clones, around 84% of them singletons. Sequencing used peripheral blood. The chain employs TRBV7-3 and TRBJ2-3; 9 bases line up with TRBD2. This sequence originates from a human donor in a cohort sampled during active COVID-19. CDR3 protein: CASSQAGGEDTQYF. CDR3 DNA: TGTGCCAGCAGCCAAGCGGGGGGTGAAGATACGCAGTATTTT. Supplemented by reference TRBV7-3 and TRBJ2-3, the full variable domain reads GAGVSQTPSNKVTEKGKYVELRCDPISGHTALYWYRQSLGQGPEFLIYFQGTGAADDSGLPNDRFFAVRPEGSVSTLKIQRTERGDSAVYLCASSQAGGEDTQYFGPGTRLTVL.